This T cell receptor beta chain is drawn from a study of blood T cells in healthy people across ages (dated by TCRdb to the mid-2010s). At the level of the whole study: Template switching captured roughly one uniquely barcoded TCR beta cDNA molecule per two T cells in model experiments. Donors of different ages were randomly distributed across sequencing lanes to avoid experimental bias. Using deep sequencing normalized with unique cDNA molecular identifiers, the study measured how TCR beta repertoire diversity changes with age. The donors were split into four age groups: young (average roughly 15 years), middle-aged (roughly 39), aged (approximately 60) and long-lived (approximately 80). Two additional independent replicas of 1 million unique cDNA reads from the same blood draw were analyzed for two donors (one aged 18 to 29 and one aged 80 or older). The full study reports these points: Because the CMV infection status of the donors was unknown, age-related changes in expanded clonotypes may potentially have been confounded. Compared with the aged group, the long-lived group had more naive CD4+ T cells, fewer expanded clones and increased TCR diversity, a pattern suggesting age selection. Estimates of total diversity based on one million sequenced T cells were considered lower bounds and underestimates. Conclusive comparison of naive and antigen-experienced compartments was prevented by the profiling of bulk unsorted PBMCs. Observed TCR beta diversity per million T cells fell roughly linearly with age, and a significant reduction was already apparent by age roughly 41. The percentage of naive T cells measured by flow cytometry correlated strongly with observed TCR beta diversity.

Via the germline V gene, CDR1 is KGHDR and CDR2 SFDVKD. V gives up 9 bases and J gives up 0 bases, and the segment between their germline ends measures 11 bases. Counted from cysteine to phenylalanine, this CDR3 has 13 amino acids. The sequence is cut down to CDR3 DNA, 39 bases in frame from base 1. Receptor amplification or capture employed 5' RACE. The sequencing machine was an Illumina HiSeq 2500. A second PCR of roughly 7 to 11 cycles was performed with a sample-barcoded 5' primer and a J-beta primer mix. A template-switch 5' adaptor carrying 12 random nucleotides introduced a unique molecular identifier onto each TCR beta cDNA molecule. At least 2.5 million CDR3-containing paired-end reads were obtained from each sample. All of the RNA was converted into first-strand cDNA using the Mint cDNA synthesis kit, with a TRBC-specific oligonucleotide serving as the primer. After uracil-DNA glycosylase treatment, a first 18-cycle PCR used universal primers M1SS and BC2_uni_R on all cDNA. Per the source publication's procedure: For normalization, 1 million high-quality reads were randomly selected from each sample, with every read carrying a distinct molecular identifier. Instead of being binned into consensus sequences, reads with shared molecular identifiers were discarded. MiTCR, with a Q25 quality threshold and the strictest error-elimination algorithm, was used for CDR3 identification, clonotype clustering and error correction. A nonparametric unseen species model with Euler transformation was used to estimate lower-bound total TCR beta diversity. Through fastp at Q25 and MiXCR, TCRdb rebuilt clones from the public reads, retaining in-frame beta chains. Under each unique CDR3 protein, matching rows form one entry showing the most common genes and DNA. These V and J calls derive from TCRdb rather than the authors' analysis. In all, the sample holds 850,000 to 1,000,000 distinct CDR3 sequences, and roughly 50% of those were seen once. The ten largest clones capture around an eighth of the sample.

The roughly 39 donors, aged roughly 6 to 95 years, were systemically healthy Caucasian individuals from Russia. Each donor gave about 9.8 milliliters of peripheral blood, drawn into EDTA-treated Vacutainer tubes. Ficoll-Paque density-gradient centrifugation was used to isolate PBMCs, with at least 6.5 million per sample. Total RNA was extracted from PBMCs with Trizol reagent, with at least 6 micrograms obtained per sample. For every donor, an aliquot of PBMCs went through flow cytometry to measure the percentages of naive CD45RAhigh/CD27high T cells. A word on this clonotype: No antigen is known for it. The input lacks base qualities; no much larger clone sits a single base away.

Sequenced sample: blood. The TCR comes from a man between 25 and 39 years old in good health. Recombination connected TRBV24-1 to TRBJ2-7; the D gene is possibly TRBD1 or TRBD2, with 5 bases matching each. The CDR3 loop reads CATGETDSYEQYF. The DNA is as follows: TGTGCCACCGGGGAGACAGACTCCTACGAGCAGTACTTC.